This entry features one T cell receptor (beta chain) sequence. The record originates from a study of blood T cell repertoires in COVID-19. Study context: The United States, Italy and Spain supplied acute and convalescent COVID-19 samples. Sources were T cells, B-cell-depleted T cells, or PBMCs; the material itself was cDNA or gDNA.

In the original workflow: For nucleated cells, counts were estimated from reference gene primer amplification. The table came from immunoSEQ multiplex PCR; TCRdb's copy has only in-frame clones and leaves some out. For V, J and clone size, that table is used; D and trimming come from the DNA. Altogether some 150,000 clones are present, 88% being singletons, with the ten largest covering about 1.5%. Germline CDR1 and CDR2: SNHLY and FYNNEI. Trimming at V came to 2 bases and at J to 13 bases, leaving 6 bases not matched to a gene. There are 14 residues in the CDR3. Sample: peripheral blood. The rearrangement joins TRBV2 to TRBJ1-4; TRBD1 agrees at 11 bases. This sequence originates from a woman in her sixties with acute or convalescent COVID-19. CDR3 in amino acids: CASSEWDRGVGLFF. The CDR3 region has the DNA TGTGCCAGCAGTGAATGGGACAGGGGGGTGGGACTGTTTTTT.